Below, 27 T cell receptor beta chains from the same sample are listed, as sequenced in a study of tumor-infiltrating lymphocytes in oesophageal squamous cell carcinoma (dated by TCRdb to 2016 to 2018). To prepare the library, PCR was applied. Sequencer: Illumina HiSeq 2000. TCRdb reworked the public reads: Q25 trimming with fastp, MiXCR clone assembly, productive beta chains retained. Identical CDR3 proteins give one entry, which carries the most common genes and DNA. This sample has over 15,000 distinct CDR3 sequences in its table, and 40% to 45% of those were observed once. Clones ranked in the top ten supply about 30% of the sample. Sequenced input: esophageal tumor tissue. Every receptor here comes from a male donor with esophageal squamous cell carcinoma.

The CDR3 sequence: CASSEGIGRRETQYF. In DNA, the CDR3 is TGTGCCAGCAGTGAGGGCATCGGGAGGCGGGAGACCCAGTACTTC. The gene calls are TRBV2 and TRBJ2-5, with 7 bases that match TRBD2. Germline CDR1 and CDR2: SNHLY and FYNNEI. The J segment lost 5 bases and the V segment lost 3 bases, leaving 9 bases of the junction unmatched. The CDR3 sequence is 15 residues long.

This clonotype is classed as medium-sized. The chain has TRBV7-2 and TRBJ2-1; D perhaps matches TRBD1 (5 bases). The CDR3 runs 15 residues. Trimming left V 1 base short and J 2 bases short, with 9 bases between. Germline lookup yields CDR1 SGHTA and CDR2 FQGNSA. The CDR3 DNA follows: TGTGCCAGCAGCTTAGTGGGGCAGACCTACAATGAGCAGTTCTTC. Translating gives CASSLVGQTYNEQFF.

This clonotype was found a few times. This chain joins TRBV12-3 or TRBV12-4 and TRBJ1-5; the D is unclear. CDR3 length: 12 residues. V lost 6 bases to trimming and J lost 10 bases, with 13 bases between them. CDR3 coding DNA: TGTGCCAGCAGCCTGGGAGAAGGTCCCCAGCATTTT. Protein sequence: CASSLGEGPQHF.

This clonotype was observed a single time. This chain connects TRBV27 to TRBJ2-4; D is possibly TRBD2 (5 bases). The last part of the DNA fits TRBJ2-7 better; the J call may be wrong. CDR1 and CDR2 (germline): MNHEY, SMNVEV (reference sequence). The CDR3 extends over 12 amino acids. CDR3: CASVAKTYEQYF. For the CDR3, the DNA is TGTGCCAGCGTAGCGAAGACCTACGAGCAGTACTTC.

CDR3 nucleotide sequence: TGTGCCAGCAGACGCGCAGGGACTCAAGAGACCCAGTACTTC. It encodes CASRRAGTQETQYF. V usage is TRBV28 and J usage is TRBJ2-7; the D gene is possibly TRBD2 (6 bases). The J call may be faulty, since TRBJ2-5 better matches the DNA end. The CDR3 spans 14 residues. In germline, CDR1 is MDHEN, CDR2 SYDVKM.

This clonotype has at least ten counts. The gene calls are TRBV5-5 and TRBJ2-5; no firm D call. Trimming pared 1 base from V and 1 base from J, leaving 5 bases between. The CDR3 runs to 13 residues. Germline V CDR1 and CDR2: SGHKS, YYEKEE (reference sequence). The CDR3, as DNA: TGTGCCAGCAGCTTGCTCACCCAAGAGACCCAGTACTTC. It yields the protein CASSLLTQETQYF.

The V gene is TRBV6-1, the J gene TRBJ2-5, with D possibly being TRBD2 (6 bases). The germline V gene encodes CDR1 MNHNS and CDR2 SASEGT. V gave up 5 bases and J gave up 5 bases, with 18 bases separating them. The CDR3 consists of 15 residues. The CDR3 loop reads CASSYGAGSGETQYF. In nucleotides, the CDR3 is TGTGCCAGCAGTTACGGCGCGGGATCCGGGGAGACCCAGTACTTC.

The chain recombines TRBV4-1 with TRBJ2-1; the D gene is possibly TRBD1 (5 bases). The germline V gene encodes CDR1 MGHRA and CDR2 YSYEKL. The length of the CDR3 is 15 residues. Between the trimmed V and J ends, which lost 4 bases and 0 bases, there was a span of 10 bases. Here the CDR3 reads CASSPQGSSYNEQFF. The CDR3 coding sequence is TGCGCCAGCAGCCCGCAGGGAAGCTCCTACAATGAGCAGTTCTTC.

The chain is built from TRBV7-1 and TRBJ1-6; D ambiguous. Being an ORF, TRBV7-1 has a function that is uncertain. V dropped 1 base and J dropped 8 bases, with 0 bases sitting between them. The CDR3 loop spans 11 amino acids. The chain's CDR3 is CASSSDSPLHF. The CDR3 DNA follows: TGTGCCAGCAGCTCAGATTCACCCCTCCACTTT.

This clonotype was detected many times. The chain is built from TRBV7-3 and TRBJ2-3, with D perhaps matching TRBD2 (6 bases). V dropped 2 bases and J dropped 2 bases, with 20 bases sitting between them. CDR3 length equals 18 residues. Germline loops: CDR1 SGHTA, CDR2 FQGTGA. CDR3 sequence (DNA): TGTGCCAGCAGCTTAGAGTCGGGAGTGGGGCACGCCACAGATACGCAGTATTTT. It yields the protein CASSLESGVGHATDTQYF.

This chain connects TRBV7-6 to TRBJ2-4, with 10 bases that match TRBD1. TRBJ2-7 explains the end of the DNA better; the J call may be wrong. The CDR3 is 17 residues long. CDR1 SGHVS and CDR2 FNYEAQ come from the germline V gene. The DNA of the CDR3 is TGTGCCAGCAGCTTAGCGGTAGGGGACAGGGGTAACGACGAGCAGTACTTC. Translation gives CASSLAVGDRGNDEQYF.

In its sample, this clonotype was seen a few times. CDR3 nucleotide sequence: TGTGCCAGCAGCTCCTTAACTAGTAGCGGGAGGGATTACGAGCAGTACTTC. Amino acids: CASSSLTSSGRDYEQYF. V is TRBV7-6 and J is TRBJ2-5; 11 nucleotides agree with TRBD2. The J call may be in error: the DNA end matches TRBJ2-7 better. In germline, CDR1 is SGHVS, CDR2 FNYEAQ. There are 17 residues in the CDR3.

This clonotype appeared once. V gene TRBV6-5 combines with J gene TRBJ2-1; 9 bases fit TRBD1. V lost 6 bases and J lost 0; bases outside the gene matches: 3. This CDR3 comprises 15 residues. Germline-derived CDR1 and CDR2 are MNHEY and SVGAGI. The CDR3 loop is CASRGTGSSYNEQFF. In DNA, the CDR3 is TGTGCCAGCAGAGGGACAGGGAGCTCCTACAATGAGCAGTTCTTC.

Regarding this clonotype: It is likely a read error, because the conserved phenylalanine at the end of the CDR3 is missing. This sequence joins TRBV6-6 and TRBJ2-1, with D perhaps matching TRBD1 (6 bases). The CDR3 length is 15 residues. Germline V gene sequence: CDR1 MNHNY, CDR2 SVGAGI (reference sequence). Trimming left V 7 bases short and J 1 base short, with 14 bases between. This chain's CDR3 is CASTLQGESYNEQFL. The CDR3 DNA sequence: TGTGCCAGCACCCTACAGGGAGAGTCCTACAATGAGCAGTTCTTG.

At least ten counts were recorded for this clonotype. The V gene is TRBV28, the J gene TRBJ2-1; no reliable D call. Germline lookup yields CDR1 MDHEN and CDR2 SYDVKM. V dropped 3 bases and J dropped 5 bases, with 17 bases sitting between them. This CDR3 has 16 residues. CDR3 residues: CASSFWPGLWHNEQFF. The DNA for the CDR3 is TGTGCCAGCAGTTTTTGGCCGGGCCTTTGGCACAATGAGCAGTTCTTC.

The chain uses TRBV12-5 and TRBJ1-1; D is unclear. This CDR3 has 12 amino acids. V lost 5 bases to trimming and J lost 3 bases, with 7 bases between them. CDR1 LGHNT and CDR2 FRNRAP come from the germline V gene. The CDR3 loop is CASGPSYTEAFF. Written as DNA, the CDR3 is TGTGCTAGTGGTCCCTCGTACACTGAAGCTTTCTTT.

The chain has TRBV12-3 or TRBV12-4 and TRBJ2-7; TRBD1 aligns across 8 bases. Trimming at V came to 3 bases and at J to 5 bases, leaving 6 bases not matched to a gene. This CDR3 has 14 residues. CDR3 bases: TGTGCCAGCAGTTTCACCCCACAGGGGGACGAGCAGTACTTC. Residues: CASSFTPQGDEQYF.

Regarding this clonotype: An end of the junction differs from the germline gene, which may be a read error. The gene calls are TRBV5-1 and TRBJ2-3; tentatively, D is TRBD2 (6 bases). Germline loops: CDR1 SGHRS, CDR2 YFSETQ. The CDR3 spans 13 residues. CDR3 loop: CASSRESDSPLHF. In nucleotides, the CDR3 is TGCGCCAGCAGCCGGGAGAGCGATTCACCCCTCCACTTC.

The chain recombines TRBV4-2 with TRBJ2-1, with 7 bases aligning to TRBD2. In germline, CDR1 is LGHNA, CDR2 YNFKEQ. The J segment lost 8 bases and the V segment lost 0 bases, leaving 7 bases of the junction unmatched. The length of the CDR3 is 15 residues. The CDR3 DNA reads TGTGCCAGCAGCCAAGACAGGACTAGTCTCCATGAGCAGTTCTTC. This translates into CASSQDRTSLHEQFF.

This clonotype was recorded at least ten times. The chain carries TRBV10-3 and TRBJ2-5, with 10 positions matching TRBD1. From germline, CDR1 is ENHRY and CDR2 SYGVKD. V shed 2 bases and J 4 bases; nucleotides not matched to a gene: 4. The CDR3 spans 15 residues. Here the CDR3 reads CAISEGRQGAETQYF. DNA of the CDR3: TGTGCCATCAGTGAGGGGCGACAGGGGGCAGAGACCCAGTACTTC.

This chain links TRBV28 with TRBJ1-4; no clear D. Germline CDR1 reads MDHEN; CDR2 reads SYDVKM. The V end was cut by 3 bases, the J end by 5 bases, with 19 bases between. CDR3 size: 17 residues. The CDR3, as DNA: TGTGCCAGCAGTTTGGAGGCAGGTTTTCGAAGAAATGAAAAACTGTTTTTT. Protein: CASSLEAGFRRNEKLFF.

This clonotype was detected a few times. The V call is TRBV3-1, the J call TRBJ1-4; 8 bases align to TRBD1. The V gene's germline CDR1 is LGHDT and CDR2 YNNKEL (reference sequence). The CDR3 length is 15 residues. V lost 3 bases and J lost 8; bases outside the gene matches: 8. The CDR3 protein is CASSHAGGAVEKLFF. In DNA form, the CDR3 reads TGTGCCAGCAGCCATGCAGGGGGCGCGGTGGAAAAACTGTTTTTT.

This clonotype was counted at least ten times. This chain connects TRBV4-2 to TRBJ2-7; 11 nucleotides agree with TRBD2. V dropped 4 bases and J dropped 5; count of bases not matched to a gene: 4. Germline V gene data show CDR1 as LGHNA and CDR2 as YNFKEQ. The CDR3 extends over 14 amino acids. For the CDR3, the DNA is TGTGCCAGCAGCCTGGGACTAGCGGTTAACGAGCAGTACTTC. Protein product: CASSLGLAVNEQYF.

The chain carries TRBV11-2 and TRBJ2-7; 11 bases align to TRBD1. The ends lost 5 bases at V and 7 bases at J; junction bases unmatched: 19. CDR1 and CDR2 (germline): SGHAT, FQNNGV. The CDR3 consists of 18 residues. The CDR3 DNA follows: TGTGCCAGCAGCCCGCGGACAGGGGGCAACAGGCTGTACAATGAGCAGTACTTC. It specifies CASSPRTGGNRLYNEQYF.

In this sample, this clonotype turned up a few times. The chain uses TRBV7-6 and TRBJ2-3, with 7 bases that match TRBD2. V was clipped by 7 bases and J by 4 bases; unmatched bases: 17. The CDR3 length is 17 residues. Germline-derived CDR1 and CDR2 are SGHVS and FNYEAQ. The CDR3 region has the DNA TGTGCCAGCACCCTCTCTCAGGCTAGCGGCGTTTCAGATACGCAGTATTTT. Protein: CASTLSQASGVSDTQYF. Filled out from reference TRBV7-6 and TRBJ2-3, the complete variable domain reads GAGVSQSPRYKVTKRGQDVALRCDPISGHVSLYWYRQALGQGPEFLTYFNYEAQQDKSGLPNDRFSAERPEGSISTLTIQRTEQRDSAMYRCASTLSQASGVSDTQYFGPGTRLTVL.

V and J are TRBV20-1 and TRBJ2-6, with a tentative D call TRBD1 (6 bases). The closer fit of TRBJ2-7 to the DNA end suggests the J call may be wrong. The CDR3 consists of 13 residues. The germline CDR1 and CDR2 sequences are DFQATT and SNEGSKA (reference sequence). CDR3 sequence (DNA): TGCAGTGCTAGTGGGGGCAGAAAATACGAGCAGTACTTC. Its protein product is CSASGGRKYEQYF.

This clonotype is classed as medium-sized (0.01 to 0.1%). V is TRBV27 and J is TRBJ2-1, with 9 bases aligning to TRBD1. With 2 bases clipped from V and 1 base from J, the junction kept 6 bases outside the gene matches. CDR1 and CDR2 from the germline V gene are MNHEY and SMNVEV (reference sequence). CDR3 length: 17 residues. For the CDR3, the DNA is TGTGCCAGCAGTTTAAGCGGGACAGGGAATTCCTACAATGAGCAGTTCTTC. Protein sequence: CASSLSGTGNSYNEQFF.